What follows is one T cell receptor beta chain and its context. The target antigen is unknown. Genomic DNA of each subset was evenly split across several immunoSEQ plates. Some 30,000 T cell genomes (roughly 190 ng DNA) went into each sorted-subset replicate. Sequencing was performed with immunoSEQ multiplex PCR; in TCRdb, only in-frame clones are kept and a portion is missing. Of some 1,400,000 clones listed, around 95% are singletons. This sample is part of a study of shared clonotypes between healthy human individuals. Findings and limits, study-wide: Although depth was large, rarefaction showed that sequencing of the sorted subsets was incomplete.

V was trimmed by 5 bases and J by 2 bases, leaving 15 bases between them. CDR3 size: 15 residues. The V gene's germline CDR1 is PRHDT and CDR2 FYEKMQ (reference sequence). Sequenced sample: naive CD4+ T cells sorted from blood. Subset here: CD45RA+ positively selected. The TCR was taken from a man aged 30 to 45 in good health. J is TRBJ1-1 and V is TRBV13, with D maybe TRBD1 (5 bases). The CDR3 DNA reads as TGTGCCAGCAGCCCTCCAACAGGAATTAACACTGAAGCTTTCTTT. It codes for CASSPPTGINTEAFF.